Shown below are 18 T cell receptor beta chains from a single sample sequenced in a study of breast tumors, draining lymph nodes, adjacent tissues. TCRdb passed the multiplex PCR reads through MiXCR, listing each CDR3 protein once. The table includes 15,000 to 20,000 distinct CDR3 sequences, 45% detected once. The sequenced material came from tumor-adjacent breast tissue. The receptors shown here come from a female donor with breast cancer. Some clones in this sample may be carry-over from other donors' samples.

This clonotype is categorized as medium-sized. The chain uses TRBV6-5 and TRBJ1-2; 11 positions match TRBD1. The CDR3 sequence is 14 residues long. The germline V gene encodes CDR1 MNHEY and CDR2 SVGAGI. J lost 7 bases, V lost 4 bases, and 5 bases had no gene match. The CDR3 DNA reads TGTGCCAGCAGTTTTGGACAGGGGGCCGTTGGCTACACCTTC. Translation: CASSFGQGAVGYTF.

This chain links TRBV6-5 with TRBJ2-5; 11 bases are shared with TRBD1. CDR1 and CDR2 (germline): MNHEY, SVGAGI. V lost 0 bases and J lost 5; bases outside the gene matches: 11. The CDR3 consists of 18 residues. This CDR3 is CASSYSPGQGVGSETQYF. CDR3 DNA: TGTGCCAGCAGTTACTCGCCGGGACAGGGGGTGGGGTCGGAGACCCAGTACTTC.

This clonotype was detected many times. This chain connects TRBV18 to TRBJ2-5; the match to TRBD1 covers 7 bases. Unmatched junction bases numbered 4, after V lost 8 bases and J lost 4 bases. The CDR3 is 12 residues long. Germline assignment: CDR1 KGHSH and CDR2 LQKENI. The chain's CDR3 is CASGAGGETQYF. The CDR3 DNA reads TGTGCCAGCGGTGCAGGGGGAGAGACCCAGTACTTC. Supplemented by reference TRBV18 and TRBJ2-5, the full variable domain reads NAGVMQNPRHLVRRRGQEARLRCSPMKGHSHVYWYRQLPEEGLKFMVYLQKENIIDESGMPKERFSAEFPKEGPSILRIQQVVRGDSAAYFCASGAGGETQYFGPGTRLLVL.

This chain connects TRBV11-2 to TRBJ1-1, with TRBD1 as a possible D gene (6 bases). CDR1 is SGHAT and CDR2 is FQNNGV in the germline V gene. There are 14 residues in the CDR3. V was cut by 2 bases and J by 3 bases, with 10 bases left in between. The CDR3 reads CASSLLGGHTEAFF. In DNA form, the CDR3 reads TGTGCCAGCAGCTTATTAGGGGGGCACACTGAAGCTTTCTTT.

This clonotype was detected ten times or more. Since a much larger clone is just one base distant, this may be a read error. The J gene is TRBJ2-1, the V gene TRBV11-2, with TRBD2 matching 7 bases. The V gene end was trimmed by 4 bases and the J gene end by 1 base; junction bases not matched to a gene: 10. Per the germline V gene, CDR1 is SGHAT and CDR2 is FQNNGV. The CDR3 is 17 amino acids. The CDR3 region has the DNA TGTGCCAGCAGCTCCGCCCTAGCGGCGGGTTCCTACAATGAGCAGTTCTTC. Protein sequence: CASSSALAAGSYNEQFF.

The CDR3: CASSPPCNQPQHF. The CDR3 DNA reads as TGTGCCAGCTCACCACCGTGCAATCAGCCCCAGCATTTT. The chain is built from TRBV18 and TRBJ1-5; D remains ambiguous. V shed 0 bases and J shed 2 bases, with 2 bases lying between them. CDR3 length: 13 residues. From germline, CDR1 is KGHSH and CDR2 LQKENI.

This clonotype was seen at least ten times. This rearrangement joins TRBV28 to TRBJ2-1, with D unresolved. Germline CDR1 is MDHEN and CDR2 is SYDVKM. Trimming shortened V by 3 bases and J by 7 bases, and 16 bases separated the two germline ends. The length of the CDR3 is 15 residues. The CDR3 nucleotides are TGTGCCAGCAGTTTTCGAGTCGGACCCATGAATGAGCAGTTCTTC. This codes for CASSFRVGPMNEQFF.

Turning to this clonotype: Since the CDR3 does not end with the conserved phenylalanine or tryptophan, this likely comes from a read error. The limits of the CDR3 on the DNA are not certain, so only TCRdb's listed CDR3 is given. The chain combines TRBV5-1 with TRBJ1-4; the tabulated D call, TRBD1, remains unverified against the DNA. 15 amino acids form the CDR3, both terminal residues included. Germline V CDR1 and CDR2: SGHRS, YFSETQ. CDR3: CASSLLRGPNEKPFC.

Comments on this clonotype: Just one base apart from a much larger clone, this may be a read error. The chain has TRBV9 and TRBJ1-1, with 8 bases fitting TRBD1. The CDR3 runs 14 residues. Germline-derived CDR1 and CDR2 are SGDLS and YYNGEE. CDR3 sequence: CAGSVAGQGSEAFF. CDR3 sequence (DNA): TGTGCCGGCAGCGTAGCCGGACAGGGAAGTGAAGCTTTCTTT.

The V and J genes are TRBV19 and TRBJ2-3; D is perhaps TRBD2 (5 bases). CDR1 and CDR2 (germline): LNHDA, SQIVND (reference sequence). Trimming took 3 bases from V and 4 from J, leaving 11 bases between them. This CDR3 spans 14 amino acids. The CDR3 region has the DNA TGTGCCAGTAGTATGGAAGAGGGCGCAGATACGCAGTATTTT. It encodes CASSMEEGADTQYF.

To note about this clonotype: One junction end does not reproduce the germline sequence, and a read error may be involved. DNA for the CDR3: TGCGCCAGCAGCCAAGATTACCTTAGCGGGATGGGCACAGATACGCAGTATTTT. Protein sequence: CASSQDYLSGMGTDTQYF. This chain connects TRBV3-1 to TRBJ2-3, with 8 bases lining up with TRBD2. The CDR3 length is 18 residues. Per the germline V gene, CDR1 is LGHDT and CDR2 is YNNKEL (reference sequence).

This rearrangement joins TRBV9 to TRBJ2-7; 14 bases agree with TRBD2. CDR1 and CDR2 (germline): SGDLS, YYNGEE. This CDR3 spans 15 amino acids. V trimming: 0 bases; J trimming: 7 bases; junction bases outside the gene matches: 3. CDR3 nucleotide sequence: TGTGCCAGCAGCGTAGGGGGACTAGCGGGAGATGAGCAGTACTTC. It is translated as CASSVGGLAGDEQYF. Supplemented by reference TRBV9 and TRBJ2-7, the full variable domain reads DSGVTQTPKHLITATGQRVTLRCSPRSGDLSVYWYQQSLDQGLQFLIQYYNGEERAKGNILERFSAQQFPDLHSELNLSSLELGDSALYFCASSVGGLAGDEQYFGPGTRLTVT.

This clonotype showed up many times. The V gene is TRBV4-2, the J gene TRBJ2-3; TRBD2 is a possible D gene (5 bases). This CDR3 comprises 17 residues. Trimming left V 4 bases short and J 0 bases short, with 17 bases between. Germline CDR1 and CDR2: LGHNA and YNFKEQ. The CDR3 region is CASSPASEGPSTDTQYF. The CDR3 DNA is TGTGCCAGCAGCCCCGCGAGCGAGGGCCCGAGCACAGATACGCAGTATTTT.

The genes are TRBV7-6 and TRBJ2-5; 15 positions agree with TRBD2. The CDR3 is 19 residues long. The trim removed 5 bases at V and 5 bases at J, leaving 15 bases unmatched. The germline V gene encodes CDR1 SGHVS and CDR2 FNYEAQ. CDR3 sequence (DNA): TGTGCCAGCAGCGCCTCTCCGGGACTAGCGGGAGGTCAGGGGGAGACCCAGTACTTC. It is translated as CASSASPGLAGGQGETQYF.

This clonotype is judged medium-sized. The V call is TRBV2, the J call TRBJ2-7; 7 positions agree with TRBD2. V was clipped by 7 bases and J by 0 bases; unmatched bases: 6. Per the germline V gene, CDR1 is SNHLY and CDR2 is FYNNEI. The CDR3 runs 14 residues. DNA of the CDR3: TGTGCCAGCAAAACTAGCGTAGACTCCTACGAGCAGTACTTC. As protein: CASKTSVDSYEQYF.

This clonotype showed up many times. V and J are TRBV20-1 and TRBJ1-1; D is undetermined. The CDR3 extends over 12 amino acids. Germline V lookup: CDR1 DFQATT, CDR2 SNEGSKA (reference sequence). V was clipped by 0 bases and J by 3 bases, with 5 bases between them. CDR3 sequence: CSAREWDTEAFF. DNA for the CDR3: TGCAGTGCTAGAGAATGGGACACTGAAGCTTTCTTT.

CDR3 sequence reads: CASSLGPGAAYEQYF. In DNA form, the CDR3 reads TGTGCCAGCAGCTTAGGCCCGGGAGCCGCCTACGAGCAGTACTTC. The chain links TRBV7-6 to TRBJ2-7; D possibly corresponds to TRBD2 (6 bases). The CDR3 consists of 15 residues. Germline CDR1 SGHVS, CDR2 FNYEAQ. The V and J ends lost 1 base and 2 bases respectively, with 12 bases between them.

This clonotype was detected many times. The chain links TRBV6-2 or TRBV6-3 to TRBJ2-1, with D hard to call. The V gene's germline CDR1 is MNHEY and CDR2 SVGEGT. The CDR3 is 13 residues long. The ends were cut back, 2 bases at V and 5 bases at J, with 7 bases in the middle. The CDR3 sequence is CASSYNSNNEQFF. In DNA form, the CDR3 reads TGTGCCAGCAGTTACAATAGTAACAATGAGCAGTTCTTC.